The clone carrying this T cell receptor beta chain was seen ten or more times. Its antigen is not identified. The CDR3 runs 13 residues. V was shortened by 3 bases and J by 10 bases, with 14 bases between the two germline ends. Germline V gene data show CDR1 as SGHRS and CDR2 as YFSETQ. The data were taken from a study of early T cells in non-severe SARS-CoV-2 infection. Study-wide context: Bulk RNA isolated from unsorted whole blood underwent sequencing; chains were not paired.

Individual cDNA molecules each received unique molecular identifiers attached to them. One entry per CDR3 protein, called by TCRdb with MiXCR from the 5' RACE reads. The table records tens of thousands of distinct CDR3 sequences, roughly 14% of them present only once. General study findings and limits: The matching step, a VDJdb search, favored anti-spike CD8 responses and missed private and CD4 specificities.

The sequence came from an adult who was a healthcare worker with PCR-confirmed SARS-CoV-2 infection or an uninfected control (not recorded which). The chain employs TRBV5-1 and TRBJ2-1, with no clear D. The material was whole blood, obtained at baseline. The CDR3 reads CASSSLTPPEQFF. CDR3 DNA sequence: TGCGCCAGCAGCTCACTGACTCCCCCCGAGCAGTTCTTC.